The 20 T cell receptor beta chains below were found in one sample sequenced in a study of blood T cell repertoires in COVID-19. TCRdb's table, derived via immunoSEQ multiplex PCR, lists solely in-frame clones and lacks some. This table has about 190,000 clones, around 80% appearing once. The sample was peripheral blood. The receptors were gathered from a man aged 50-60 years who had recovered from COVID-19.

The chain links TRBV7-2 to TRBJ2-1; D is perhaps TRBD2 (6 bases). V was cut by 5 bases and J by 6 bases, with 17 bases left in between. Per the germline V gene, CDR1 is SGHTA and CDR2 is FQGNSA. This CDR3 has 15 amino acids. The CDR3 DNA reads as TGTGCCAGCAGCGCACCGGGACTGGCGGGCAATGAGCAGTTCTTC. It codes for CASSAPGLAGNEQFF.

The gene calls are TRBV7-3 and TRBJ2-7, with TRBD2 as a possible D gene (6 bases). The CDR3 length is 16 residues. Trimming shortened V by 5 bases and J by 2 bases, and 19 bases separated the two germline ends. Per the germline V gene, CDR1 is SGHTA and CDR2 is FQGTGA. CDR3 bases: TGTGCCAGCAGCCTCGGGACCCCTGGGAGGCCCTACGAGCAGTACTTC. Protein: CASSLGTPGRPYEQYF. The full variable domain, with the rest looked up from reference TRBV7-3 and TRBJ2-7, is GAGVSQTPSNKVTEKGKYVELRCDPISGHTALYWYRQSLGQGPEFLIYFQGTGAADDSGLPNDRFFAVRPEGSVSTLKIQRTERGDSAVYLCASSLGTPGRPYEQYFGPGTRLTVT.

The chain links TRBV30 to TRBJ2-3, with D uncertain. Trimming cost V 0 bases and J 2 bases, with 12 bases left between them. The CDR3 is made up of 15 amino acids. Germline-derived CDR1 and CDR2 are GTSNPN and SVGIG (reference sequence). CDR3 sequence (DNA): TGTGCCTGGAGTGTACGCGGTGGATACACAGATACGCAGTATTTT. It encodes CAWSVRGGYTDTQYF.

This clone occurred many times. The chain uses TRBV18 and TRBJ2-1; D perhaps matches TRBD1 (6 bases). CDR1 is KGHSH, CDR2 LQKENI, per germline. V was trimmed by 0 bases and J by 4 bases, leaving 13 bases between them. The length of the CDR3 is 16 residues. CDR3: CASSPPARGGYNEQFF. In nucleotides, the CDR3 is TGTGCCAGCTCACCACCGGCCAGGGGTGGATACAATGAGCAGTTCTTC. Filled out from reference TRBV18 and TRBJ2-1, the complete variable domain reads NAGVMQNPRHLVRRRGQEARLRCSPMKGHSHVYWYRQLPEEGLKFMVYLQKENIIDESGMPKERFSAEFPKEGPSILRIQQVVRGDSAAYFCASSPPARGGYNEQFFGPGTRLTVL.

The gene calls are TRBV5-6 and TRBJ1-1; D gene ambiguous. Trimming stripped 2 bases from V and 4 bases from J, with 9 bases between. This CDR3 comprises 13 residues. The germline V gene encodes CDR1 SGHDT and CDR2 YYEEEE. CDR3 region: CASSLFEGTEAFF. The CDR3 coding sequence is TGTGCCAGCAGCTTATTCGAGGGCACTGAAGCTTTCTTT.

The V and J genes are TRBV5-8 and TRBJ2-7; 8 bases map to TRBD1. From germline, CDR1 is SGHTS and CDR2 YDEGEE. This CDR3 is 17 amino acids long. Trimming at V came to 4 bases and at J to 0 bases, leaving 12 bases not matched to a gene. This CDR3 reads CASSPDLNRGSSYEQYF. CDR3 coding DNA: TGTGCCAGCAGCCCCGATCTGAACAGGGGGAGCTCCTACGAGCAGTACTTC.

DNA for the CDR3: TGTGCCAGTAGGCCCCGGGGCGGGAGGACGGAGACCCAGTACTTC. It specifies CASRPRGGRTETQYF. The chain links TRBV19 to TRBJ2-5, with 8 bases fitting TRBD2. CDR3 length: 15 residues. J was trimmed by 5 bases and V by 6 bases; bases with no gene match: 11. The V gene's germline CDR1 is LNHDA and CDR2 SQIVND (reference sequence).

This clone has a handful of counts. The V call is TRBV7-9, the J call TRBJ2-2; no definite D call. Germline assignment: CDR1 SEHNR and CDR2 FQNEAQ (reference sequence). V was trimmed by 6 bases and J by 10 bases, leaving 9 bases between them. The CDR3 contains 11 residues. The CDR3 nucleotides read TGTGCCAGCAGTCAGTCCTCGGAGCTGTTTTTT. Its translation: CASSQSSELFF.

CDR3 sequence (DNA): TGTGCCAGCAGTTTCCGGACAGGGTTAGCCTATGGCTACACCTTC. This codes for CASSFRTGLAYGYTF. The chain combines TRBV28 with TRBJ1-2; 8 bases are a match to TRBD1. The J segment lost 4 bases and the V segment lost 3 bases, leaving 7 bases of the junction unmatched. CDR3 length: 15 amino acids. Looked up from germline, CDR1 is MDHEN and CDR2 is SYDVKM.

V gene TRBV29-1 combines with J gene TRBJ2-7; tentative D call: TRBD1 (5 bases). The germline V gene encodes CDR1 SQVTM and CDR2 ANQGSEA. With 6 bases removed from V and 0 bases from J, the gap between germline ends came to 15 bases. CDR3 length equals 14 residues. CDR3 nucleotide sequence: TGCAGCGTGACAGCGCAGGGTCGCTCCTACGAGCAGTACTTC. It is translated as CSVTAQGRSYEQYF.

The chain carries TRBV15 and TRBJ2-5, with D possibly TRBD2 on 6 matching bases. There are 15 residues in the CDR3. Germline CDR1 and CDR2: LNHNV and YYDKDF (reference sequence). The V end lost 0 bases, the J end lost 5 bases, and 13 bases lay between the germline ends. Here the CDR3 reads CATSRDRKAGETQYF. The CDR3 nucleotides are TGTGCCACCAGCAGAGATAGGAAGGCGGGGGAGACCCAGTACTTC. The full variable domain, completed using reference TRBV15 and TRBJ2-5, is DAMVIQNPRYQVTQFGKPVTLSCSQTLNHNVMYWYQQKSSQAPKLLFHYYDKDFNNEADTPDNFQSRRPNTSFCFLDIRSPGLGDTAMYLCATSRDRKAGETQYFGPGTRLLVL.

As DNA, the CDR3 is TGTGCCAGCAGCTTGGGGGGACTAGCGGAGCAGTACTTC. Protein: CASSLGGLAEQYF. V is TRBV7-3 and J is TRBJ2-7, with 10 nucleotides matching TRBD2. The CDR3 length is 13 residues. V lost 3 bases, J lost 7 bases, and 3 bases stayed unmatched. Germline V gene lookup returns CDR1 SGHTA and CDR2 FQGTGA.

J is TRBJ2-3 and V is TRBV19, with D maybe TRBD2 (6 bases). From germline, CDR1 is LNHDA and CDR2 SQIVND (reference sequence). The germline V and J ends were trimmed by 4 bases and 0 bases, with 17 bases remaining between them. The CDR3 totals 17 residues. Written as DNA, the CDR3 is TGTGCCAGTAGTACGCCTAGCGAAACGTGGAGCACAGATACGCAGTATTTT. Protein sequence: CASSTPSETWSTDTQYF.

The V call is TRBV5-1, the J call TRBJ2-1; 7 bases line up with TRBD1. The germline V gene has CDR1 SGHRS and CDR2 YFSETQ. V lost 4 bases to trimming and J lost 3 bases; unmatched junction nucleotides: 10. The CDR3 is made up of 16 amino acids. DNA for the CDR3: TGCGCCAGCAGCCAAGAGCCGGGACAGTTCTACAATGAGCAGTTCTTC. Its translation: CASSQEPGQFYNEQFF.

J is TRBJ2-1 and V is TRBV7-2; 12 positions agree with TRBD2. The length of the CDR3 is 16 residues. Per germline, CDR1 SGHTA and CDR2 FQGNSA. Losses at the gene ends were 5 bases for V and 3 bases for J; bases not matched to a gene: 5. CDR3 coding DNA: TGTGCCAGCAGCCCAAAGACTAGCGGGAGCTACAATGAGCAGTTCTTC. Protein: CASSPKTSGSYNEQFF.

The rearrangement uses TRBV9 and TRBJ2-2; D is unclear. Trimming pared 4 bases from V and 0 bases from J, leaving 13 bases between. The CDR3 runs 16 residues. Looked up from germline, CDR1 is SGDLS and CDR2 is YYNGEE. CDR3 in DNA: TGTGCCAGCAGCTTCAGTCCGCTTACGAACACCGGGGAGCTGTTTTTT. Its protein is CASSFSPLTNTGELFF.

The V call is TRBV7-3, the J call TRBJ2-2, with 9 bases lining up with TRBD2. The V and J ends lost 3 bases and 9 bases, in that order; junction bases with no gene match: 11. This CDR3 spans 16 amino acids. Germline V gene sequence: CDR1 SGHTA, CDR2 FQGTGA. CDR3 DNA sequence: TGTGCCAGCAGCTTGATTCCCAGCGGGAGGAGTCGGGAGCTGTTTTTT. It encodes CASSLIPSGRSRELFF.

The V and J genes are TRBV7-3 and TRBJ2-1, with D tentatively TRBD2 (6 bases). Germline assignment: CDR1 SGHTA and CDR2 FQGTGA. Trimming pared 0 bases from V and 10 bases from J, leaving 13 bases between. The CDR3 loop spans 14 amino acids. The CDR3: CASSLTSAAGEQFF. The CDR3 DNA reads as TGTGCCAGCAGCTTAACTTCGGCCGCGGGAGAGCAGTTCTTC.

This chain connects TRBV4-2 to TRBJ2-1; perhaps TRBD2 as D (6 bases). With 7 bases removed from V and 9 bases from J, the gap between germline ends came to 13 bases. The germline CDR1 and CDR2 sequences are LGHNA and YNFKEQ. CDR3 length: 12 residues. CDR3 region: CASTSAGGEQFF. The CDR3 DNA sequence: TGTGCCAGCACTAGCGCCGGTGGTGAGCAGTTCTTC.

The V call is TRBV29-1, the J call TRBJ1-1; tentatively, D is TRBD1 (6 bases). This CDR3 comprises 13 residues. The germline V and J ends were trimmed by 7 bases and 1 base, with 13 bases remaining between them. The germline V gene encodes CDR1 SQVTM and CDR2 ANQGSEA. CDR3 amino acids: CSGRGGGNTEAFF. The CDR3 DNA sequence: TGCAGCGGGAGAGGGGGGGGGAACACTGAAGCTTTCTTT.